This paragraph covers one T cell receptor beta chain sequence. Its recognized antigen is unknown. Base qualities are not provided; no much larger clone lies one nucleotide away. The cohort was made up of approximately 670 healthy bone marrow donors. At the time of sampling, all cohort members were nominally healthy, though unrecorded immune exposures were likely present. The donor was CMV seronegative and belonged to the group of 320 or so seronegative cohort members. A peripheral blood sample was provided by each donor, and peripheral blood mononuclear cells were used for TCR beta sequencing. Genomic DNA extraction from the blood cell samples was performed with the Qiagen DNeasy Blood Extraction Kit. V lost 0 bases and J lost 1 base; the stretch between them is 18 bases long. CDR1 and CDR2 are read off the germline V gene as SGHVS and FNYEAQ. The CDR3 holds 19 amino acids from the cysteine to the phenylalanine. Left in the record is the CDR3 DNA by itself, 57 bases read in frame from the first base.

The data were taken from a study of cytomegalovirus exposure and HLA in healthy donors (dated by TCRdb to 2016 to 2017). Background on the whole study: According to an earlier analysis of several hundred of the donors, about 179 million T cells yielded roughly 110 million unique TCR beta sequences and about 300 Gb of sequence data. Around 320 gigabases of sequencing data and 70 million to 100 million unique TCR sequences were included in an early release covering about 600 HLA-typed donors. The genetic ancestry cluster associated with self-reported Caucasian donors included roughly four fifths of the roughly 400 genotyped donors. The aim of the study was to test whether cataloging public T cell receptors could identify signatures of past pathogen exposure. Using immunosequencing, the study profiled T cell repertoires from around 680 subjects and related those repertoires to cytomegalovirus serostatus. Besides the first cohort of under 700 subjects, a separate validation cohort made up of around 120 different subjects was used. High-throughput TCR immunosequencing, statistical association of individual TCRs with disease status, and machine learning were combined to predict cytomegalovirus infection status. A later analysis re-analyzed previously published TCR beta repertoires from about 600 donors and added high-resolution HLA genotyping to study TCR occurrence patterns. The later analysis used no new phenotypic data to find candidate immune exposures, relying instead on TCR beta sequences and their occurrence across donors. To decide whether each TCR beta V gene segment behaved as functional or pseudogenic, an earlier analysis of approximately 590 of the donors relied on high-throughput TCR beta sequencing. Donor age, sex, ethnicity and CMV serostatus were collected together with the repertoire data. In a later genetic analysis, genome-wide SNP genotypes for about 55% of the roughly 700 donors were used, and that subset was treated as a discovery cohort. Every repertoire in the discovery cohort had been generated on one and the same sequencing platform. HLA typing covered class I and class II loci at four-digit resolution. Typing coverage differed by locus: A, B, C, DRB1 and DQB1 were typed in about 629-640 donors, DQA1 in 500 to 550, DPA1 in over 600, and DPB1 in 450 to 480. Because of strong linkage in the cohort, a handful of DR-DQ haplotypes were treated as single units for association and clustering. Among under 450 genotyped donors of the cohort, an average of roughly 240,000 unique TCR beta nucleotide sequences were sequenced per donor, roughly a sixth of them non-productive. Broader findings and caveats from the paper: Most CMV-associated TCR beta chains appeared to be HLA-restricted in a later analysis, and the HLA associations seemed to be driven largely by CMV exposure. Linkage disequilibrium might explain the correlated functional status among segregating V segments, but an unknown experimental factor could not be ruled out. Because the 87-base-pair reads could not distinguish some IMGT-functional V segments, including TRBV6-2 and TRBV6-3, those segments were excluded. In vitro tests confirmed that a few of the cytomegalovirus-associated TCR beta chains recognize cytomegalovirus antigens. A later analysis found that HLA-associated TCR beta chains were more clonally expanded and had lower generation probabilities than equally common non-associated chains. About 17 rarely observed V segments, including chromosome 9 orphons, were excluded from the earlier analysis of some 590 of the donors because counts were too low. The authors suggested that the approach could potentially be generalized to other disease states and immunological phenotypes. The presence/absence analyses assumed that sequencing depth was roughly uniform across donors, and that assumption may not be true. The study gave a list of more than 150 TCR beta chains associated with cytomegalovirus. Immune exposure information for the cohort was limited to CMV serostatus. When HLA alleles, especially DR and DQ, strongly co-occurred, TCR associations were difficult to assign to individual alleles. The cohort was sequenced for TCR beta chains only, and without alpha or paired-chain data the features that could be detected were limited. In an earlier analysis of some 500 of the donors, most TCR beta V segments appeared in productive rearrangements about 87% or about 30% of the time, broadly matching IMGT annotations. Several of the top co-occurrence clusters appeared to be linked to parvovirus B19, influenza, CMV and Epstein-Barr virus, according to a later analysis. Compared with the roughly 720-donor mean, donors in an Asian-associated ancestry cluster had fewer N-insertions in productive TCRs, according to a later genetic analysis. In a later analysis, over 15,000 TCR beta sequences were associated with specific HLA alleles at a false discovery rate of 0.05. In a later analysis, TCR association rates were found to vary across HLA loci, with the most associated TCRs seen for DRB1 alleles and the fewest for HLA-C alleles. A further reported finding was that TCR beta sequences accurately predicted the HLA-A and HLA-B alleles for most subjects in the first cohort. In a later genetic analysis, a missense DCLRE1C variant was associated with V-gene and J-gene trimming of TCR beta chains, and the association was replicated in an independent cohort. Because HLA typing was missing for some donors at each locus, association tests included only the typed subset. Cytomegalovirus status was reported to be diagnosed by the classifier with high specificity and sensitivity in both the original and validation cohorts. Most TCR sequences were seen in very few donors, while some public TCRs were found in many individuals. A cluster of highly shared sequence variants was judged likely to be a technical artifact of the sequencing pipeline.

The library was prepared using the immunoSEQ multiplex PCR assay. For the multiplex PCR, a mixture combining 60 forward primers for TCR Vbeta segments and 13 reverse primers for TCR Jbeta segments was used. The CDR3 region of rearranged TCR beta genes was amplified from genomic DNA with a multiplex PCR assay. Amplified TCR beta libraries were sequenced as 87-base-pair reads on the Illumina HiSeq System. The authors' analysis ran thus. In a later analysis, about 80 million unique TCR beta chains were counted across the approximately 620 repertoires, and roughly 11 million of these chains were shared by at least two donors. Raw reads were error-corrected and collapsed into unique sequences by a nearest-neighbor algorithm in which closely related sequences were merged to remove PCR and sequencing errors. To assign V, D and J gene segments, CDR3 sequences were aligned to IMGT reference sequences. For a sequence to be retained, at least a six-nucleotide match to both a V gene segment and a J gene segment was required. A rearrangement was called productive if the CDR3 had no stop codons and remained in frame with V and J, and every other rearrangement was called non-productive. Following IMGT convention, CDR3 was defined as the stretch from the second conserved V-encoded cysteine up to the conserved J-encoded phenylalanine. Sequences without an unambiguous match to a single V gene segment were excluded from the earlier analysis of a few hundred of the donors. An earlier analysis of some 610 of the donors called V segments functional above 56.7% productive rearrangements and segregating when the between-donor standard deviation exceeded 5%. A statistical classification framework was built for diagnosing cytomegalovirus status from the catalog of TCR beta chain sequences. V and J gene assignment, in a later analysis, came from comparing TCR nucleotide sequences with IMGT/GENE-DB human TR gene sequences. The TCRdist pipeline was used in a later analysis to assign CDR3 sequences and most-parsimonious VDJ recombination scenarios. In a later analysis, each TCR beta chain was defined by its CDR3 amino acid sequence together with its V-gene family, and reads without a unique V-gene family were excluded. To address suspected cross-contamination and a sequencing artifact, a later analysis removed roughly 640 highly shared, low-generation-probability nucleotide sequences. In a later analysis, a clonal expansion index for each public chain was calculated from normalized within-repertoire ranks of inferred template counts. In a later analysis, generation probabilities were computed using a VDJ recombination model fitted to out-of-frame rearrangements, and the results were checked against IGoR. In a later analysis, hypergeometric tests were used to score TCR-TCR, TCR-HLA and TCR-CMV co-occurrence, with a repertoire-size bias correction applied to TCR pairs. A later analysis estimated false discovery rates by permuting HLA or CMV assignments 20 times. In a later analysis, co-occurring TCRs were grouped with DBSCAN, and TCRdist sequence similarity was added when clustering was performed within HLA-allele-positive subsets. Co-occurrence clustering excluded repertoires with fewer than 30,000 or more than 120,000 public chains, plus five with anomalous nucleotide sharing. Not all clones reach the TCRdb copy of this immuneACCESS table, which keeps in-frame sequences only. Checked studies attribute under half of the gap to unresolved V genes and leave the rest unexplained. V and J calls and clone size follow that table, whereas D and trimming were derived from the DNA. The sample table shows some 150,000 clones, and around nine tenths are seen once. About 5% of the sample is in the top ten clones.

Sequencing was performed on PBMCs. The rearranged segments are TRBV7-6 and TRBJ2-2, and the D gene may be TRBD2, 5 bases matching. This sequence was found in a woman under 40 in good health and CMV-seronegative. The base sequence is TGTGCCAGCAGCTTAGCACTACCAGCGGAAGTGGGGAACACCGGGGAGCTGTTTTTT. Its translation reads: CASSLALPAEVGNTGELFF.